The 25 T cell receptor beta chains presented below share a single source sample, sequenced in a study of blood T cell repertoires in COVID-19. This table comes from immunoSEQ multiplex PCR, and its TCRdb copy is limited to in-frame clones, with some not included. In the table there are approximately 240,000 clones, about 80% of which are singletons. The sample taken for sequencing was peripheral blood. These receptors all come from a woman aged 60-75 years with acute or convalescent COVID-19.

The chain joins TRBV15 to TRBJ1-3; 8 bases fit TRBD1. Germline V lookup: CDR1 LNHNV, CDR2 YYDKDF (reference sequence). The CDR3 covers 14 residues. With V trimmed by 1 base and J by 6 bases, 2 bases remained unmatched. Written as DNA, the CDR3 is TGTGCCACCAGCAGAGGACAGGGGCAAAACACCATATATTTT. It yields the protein CATSRGQGQNTIYF.

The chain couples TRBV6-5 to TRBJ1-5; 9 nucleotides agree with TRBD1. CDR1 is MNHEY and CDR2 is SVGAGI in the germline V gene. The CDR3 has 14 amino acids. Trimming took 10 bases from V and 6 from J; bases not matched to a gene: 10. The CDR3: CAISSGQGIQPQHF. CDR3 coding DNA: TGTGCCATCTCCTCGGGACAGGGCATTCAGCCCCAGCATTTT.

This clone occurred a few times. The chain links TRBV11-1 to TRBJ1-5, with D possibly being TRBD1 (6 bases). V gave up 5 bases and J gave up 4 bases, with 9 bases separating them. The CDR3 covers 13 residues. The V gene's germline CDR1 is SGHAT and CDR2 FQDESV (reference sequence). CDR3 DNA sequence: TGTGCCAGCAGCCTTGACAGGAATCAGCCCCAGCATTTT. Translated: CASSLDRNQPQHF.

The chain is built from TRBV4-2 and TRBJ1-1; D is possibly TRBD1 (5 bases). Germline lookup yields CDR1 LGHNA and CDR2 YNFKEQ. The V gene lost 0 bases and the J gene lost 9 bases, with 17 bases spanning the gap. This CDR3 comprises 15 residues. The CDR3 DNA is TGTGCCAGCAGCCAAGATATTCTCCAACGGGGGAAAGCTTTCTTT. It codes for CASSQDILQRGKAFF.

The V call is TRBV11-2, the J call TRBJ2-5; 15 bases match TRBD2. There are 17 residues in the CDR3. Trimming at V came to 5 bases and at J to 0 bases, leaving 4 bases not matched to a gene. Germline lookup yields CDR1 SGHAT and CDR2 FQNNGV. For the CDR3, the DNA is TGTGCCAGCAGCCGAGGGACTAGCGGGGGGTACCAAGAGACCCAGTACTTC. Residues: CASSRGTSGGYQETQYF.

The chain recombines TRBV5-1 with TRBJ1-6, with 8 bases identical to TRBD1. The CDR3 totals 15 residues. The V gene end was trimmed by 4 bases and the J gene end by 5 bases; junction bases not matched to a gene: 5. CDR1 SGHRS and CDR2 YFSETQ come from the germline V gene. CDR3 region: CASSVQGADNSPLHF. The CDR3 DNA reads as TGCGCCAGCAGCGTCCAGGGGGCAGATAATTCACCCCTCCACTTT.

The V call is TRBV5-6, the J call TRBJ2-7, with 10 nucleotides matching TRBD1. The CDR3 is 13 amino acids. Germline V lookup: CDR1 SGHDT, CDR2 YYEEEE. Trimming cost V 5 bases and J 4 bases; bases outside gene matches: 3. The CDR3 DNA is TGTGCCAGCAGTGGGACAGGGGTATACGAGCAGTACTTC. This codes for CASSGTGVYEQYF.

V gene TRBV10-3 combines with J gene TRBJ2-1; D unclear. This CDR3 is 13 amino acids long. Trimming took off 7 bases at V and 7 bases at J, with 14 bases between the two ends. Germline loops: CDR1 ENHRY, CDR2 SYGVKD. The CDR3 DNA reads TGTGCCATCAAAAACAGCTCAGATAATGAGCAGTTCTTC. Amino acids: CAIKNSSDNEQFF.

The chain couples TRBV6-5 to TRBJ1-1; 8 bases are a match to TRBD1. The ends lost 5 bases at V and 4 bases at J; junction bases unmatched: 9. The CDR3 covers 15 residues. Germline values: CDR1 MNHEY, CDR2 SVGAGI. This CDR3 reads CASSRQGMRSTEAFF. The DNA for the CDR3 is TGTGCCAGCAGTCGACAGGGGATGCGGAGCACTGAAGCTTTCTTT.

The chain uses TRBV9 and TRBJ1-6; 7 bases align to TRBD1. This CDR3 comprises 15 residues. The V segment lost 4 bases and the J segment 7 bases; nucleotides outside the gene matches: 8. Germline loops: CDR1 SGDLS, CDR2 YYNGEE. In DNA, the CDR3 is TGTGCCAGCAGCAGGCAGACAGGGTGGAATTCACCCCTCCACTTT. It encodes CASSRQTGWNSPLHF.

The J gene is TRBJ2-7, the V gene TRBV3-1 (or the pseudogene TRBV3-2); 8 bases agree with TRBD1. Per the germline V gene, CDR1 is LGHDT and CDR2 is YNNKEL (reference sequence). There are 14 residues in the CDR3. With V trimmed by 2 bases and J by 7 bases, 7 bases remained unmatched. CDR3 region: CASSQWTGSWEQYF. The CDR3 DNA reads TGTGCCAGCAGCCAATGGACAGGGTCGTGGGAGCAGTACTTC.

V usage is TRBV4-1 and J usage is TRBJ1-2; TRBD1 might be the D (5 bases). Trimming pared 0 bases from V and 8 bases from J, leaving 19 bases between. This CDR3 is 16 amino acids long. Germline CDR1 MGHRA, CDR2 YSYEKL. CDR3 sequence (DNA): TGCGCCAGCAGCCAAGAGCAAACCACATGGGGGGACGGCTACACCTTC. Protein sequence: CASSQEQTTWGDGYTF.

CDR3 DNA: TGTGCCAGCAGGGGACAGGGGGAGGCCGGGGAGCTGTTTTTT. It specifies CASRGQGEAGELFF. The rearrangement joins TRBV2 to TRBJ2-2; 11 nucleotides match TRBD1. Germline lookup yields CDR1 SNHLY and CDR2 FYNNEI. This CDR3 contains 14 residues. V gave up 6 bases and J gave up 6 bases; unmatched junction bases: 3.

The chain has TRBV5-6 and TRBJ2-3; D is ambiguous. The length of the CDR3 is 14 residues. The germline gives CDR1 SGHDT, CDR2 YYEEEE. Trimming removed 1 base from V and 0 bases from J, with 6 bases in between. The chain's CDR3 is CASSLMRSTDTQYF. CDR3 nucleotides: TGTGCCAGCAGCTTGATGAGGAGCACAGATACGCAGTATTTT.

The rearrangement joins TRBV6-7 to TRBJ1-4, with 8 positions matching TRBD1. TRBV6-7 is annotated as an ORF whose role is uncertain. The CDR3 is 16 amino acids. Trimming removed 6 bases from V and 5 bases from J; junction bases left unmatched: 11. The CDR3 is CASRKDRDRYNEKLFF. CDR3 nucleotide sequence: TGTGCCAGCAGAAAAGACCGGGACAGGTACAATGAAAAACTGTTTTTT.

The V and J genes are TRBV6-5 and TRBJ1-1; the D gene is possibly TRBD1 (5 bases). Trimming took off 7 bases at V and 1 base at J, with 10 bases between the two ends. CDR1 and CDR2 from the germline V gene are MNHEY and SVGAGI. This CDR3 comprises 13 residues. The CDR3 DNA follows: TGTGCCAGCAACCTCAGGGAGAACACTGAAGCTTTCTTT. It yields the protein CASNLRENTEAFF.

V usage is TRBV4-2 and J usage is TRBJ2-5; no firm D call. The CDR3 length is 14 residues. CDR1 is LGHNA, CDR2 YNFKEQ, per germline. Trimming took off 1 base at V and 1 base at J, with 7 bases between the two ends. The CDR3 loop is CASSQVGSQETQYF. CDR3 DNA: TGTGCCAGCAGCCAAGTTGGCTCCCAAGAGACCCAGTACTTC.

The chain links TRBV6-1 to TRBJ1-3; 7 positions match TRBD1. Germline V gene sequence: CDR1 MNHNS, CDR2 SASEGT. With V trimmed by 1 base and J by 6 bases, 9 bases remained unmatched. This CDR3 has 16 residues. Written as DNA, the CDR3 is TGTGCCAGCAGTGAAGTAACTCGGACAGGACTAAACACCATATATTTT. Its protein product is CASSEVTRTGLNTIYF.

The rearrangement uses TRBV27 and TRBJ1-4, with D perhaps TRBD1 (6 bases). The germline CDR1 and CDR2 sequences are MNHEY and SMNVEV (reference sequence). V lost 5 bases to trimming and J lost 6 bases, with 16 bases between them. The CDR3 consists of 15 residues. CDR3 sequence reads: CASSQYRAEDEKLFF. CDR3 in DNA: TGTGCCAGCAGTCAATACAGGGCAGAGGATGAAAAACTGTTTTTT.

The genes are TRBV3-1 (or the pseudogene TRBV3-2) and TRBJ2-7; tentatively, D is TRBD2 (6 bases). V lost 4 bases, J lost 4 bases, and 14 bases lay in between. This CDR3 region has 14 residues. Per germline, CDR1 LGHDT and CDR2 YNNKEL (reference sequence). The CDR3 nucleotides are TGTGCCAGCAGCCTACGGGGGATTGGGTACGAGCAGTACTTC. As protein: CASSLRGIGYEQYF.

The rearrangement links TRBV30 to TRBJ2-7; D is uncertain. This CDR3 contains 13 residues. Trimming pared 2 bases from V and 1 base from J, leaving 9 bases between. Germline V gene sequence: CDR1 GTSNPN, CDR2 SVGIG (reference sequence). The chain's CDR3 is CAWSPLSSYEQYF. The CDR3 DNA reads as TGTGCCTGGAGTCCCCTCAGTTCCTACGAGCAGTACTTC.

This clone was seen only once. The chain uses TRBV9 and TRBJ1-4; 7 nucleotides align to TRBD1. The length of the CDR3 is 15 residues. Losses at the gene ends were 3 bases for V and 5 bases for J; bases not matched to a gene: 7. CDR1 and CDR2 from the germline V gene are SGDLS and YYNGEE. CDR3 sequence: CASSAGDRRNEKLFF. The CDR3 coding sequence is TGTGCCAGCAGCGCGGGGGACAGACGCAATGAAAAACTGTTTTTT. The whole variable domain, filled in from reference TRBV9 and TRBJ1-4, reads DSGVTQTPKHLITATGQRVTLRCSPRSGDLSVYWYQQSLDQGLQFLIQYYNGEERAKGNILERFSAQQFPDLHSELNLSSLELGDSALYFCASSAGDRRNEKLFFGSGTQLSVL.

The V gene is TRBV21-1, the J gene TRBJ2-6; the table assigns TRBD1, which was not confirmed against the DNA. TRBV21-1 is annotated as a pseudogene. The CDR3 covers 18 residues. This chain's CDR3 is CANHPSGTGFSGANVLTF. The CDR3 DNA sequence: TGTGCCAACCACCCGAGCGGGACAGGGTTCTCTGGGGCCAACGTCCTGACTTTC.

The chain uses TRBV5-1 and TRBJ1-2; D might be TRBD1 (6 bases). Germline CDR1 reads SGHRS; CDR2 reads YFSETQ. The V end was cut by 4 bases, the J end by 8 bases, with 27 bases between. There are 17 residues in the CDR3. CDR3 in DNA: TGCGCCAGCAGCGGGACCACACCGGGACACTCGCTAAGGGGCTACACCTTC. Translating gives CASSGTTPGHSLRGYTF.

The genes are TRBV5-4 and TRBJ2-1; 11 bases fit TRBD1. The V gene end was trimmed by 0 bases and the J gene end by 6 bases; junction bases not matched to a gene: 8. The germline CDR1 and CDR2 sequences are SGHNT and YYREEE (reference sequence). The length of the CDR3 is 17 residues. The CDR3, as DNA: TGTGCCAGCAGCTTGGCCCCCGGACAGGGGGCGCTCAATGAGCAGTTCTTC. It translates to CASSLAPGQGALNEQFF.